Listed below are T cell receptor beta chains from one sample, sequenced in a study of cytomegalovirus exposure and HLA in healthy donors. Method: immunoSEQ multiplex PCR; TCRdb's copy keeps in-frame clones and lacks some. The data contain tens of thousands of clones, approximately 71% of them singletons. The specimen was PBMCs. All receptors derive from a man in his 60s in good health and CMV-seropositive. CDR3s include the opening cysteine and the closing phenylalanine or tryptophan. D genes are given only for firm matches. Clone sizes are given selectively: once, few, many, or a class where the clone is expanded.

J gene: TRBJ1-2; clone size: NA; V gene: TRBV19; D gene: TRBD1; CDR3 length: 16; CDR3 protein: CASSTPGATGYYGYTF; CDR3 DNA: TGTGCCAGTAGTACCCCTGGGGCGACAGGGTACTATGGCTACACCTTC
J gene: TRBJ1-2; clone size: NA; V gene: TRBV2; D gene: TRBD1; CDR3 length: 13; CDR3 protein: CASSPQGAEGYTF; CDR3 DNA: TGTGCCAGCAGTCCGCAGGGGGCGGAGGGCTACACCTTC
J gene: TRBJ1-5; clone size: few; V gene: TRBV6-4; D gene: TRBD1; CDR3 length: 18; CDR3 protein: CASSVVHVGDRREPPQHF; CDR3 DNA: TGTGCCAGCAGTGTGGTTCACGTCGGGGACAGGCGAGAGCCGCCCCAGCATTTT
J gene: TRBJ2-2; clone size: NA; V gene: TRBV27; D gene: TRBD1; CDR3 length: 14; CDR3 protein: CASSLTGDTGELFF; CDR3 DNA: TGTGCCAGCAGTTTGACAGGGGACACCGGGGAGCTGTTTTTT
J gene: TRBJ1-5; clone size: NA; V gene: TRBV5-1; D gene: TRBD1; CDR3 length: 18; CDR3 protein: CASSYLPTGGSGKQPQHF; CDR3 DNA: TGCGCCAGCAGCTACCTTCCTACAGGGGGGTCTGGGAAACAGCCCCAGCATTTT
J gene: TRBJ2-1; clone size: few; V gene: TRBV4-2; D gene: NA; CDR3 length: 12; CDR3 protein: CASSQDLHEQFF; CDR3 DNA: TGTGCCAGCAGCCAAGATCTTCATGAGCAGTTCTTC
J gene: TRBJ2-7; clone size: NA; V gene: TRBV6-5; D gene: TRBD1; CDR3 length: 14; CDR3 protein: CASSSWDRGSEQYF; CDR3 DNA: TGTGCCAGCAGTTCATGGGACAGGGGTTCCGAGCAGTACTTC
J gene: TRBJ2-6; clone size: NA; V gene: TRBV5-1; D gene: NA; CDR3 length: 14; CDR3 protein: CASGATPGANVLTF; CDR3 DNA: TGCGCCAGCGGAGCCACTCCGGGGGCCAACGTCCTGACTTTC
J gene: TRBJ2-3; clone size: NA; V gene: TRBV7-2; D gene: TRBD2; CDR3 length: 16; CDR3 protein: CASSPLTSGRGRTQYF; CDR3 DNA: TGTGCCAGCAGCCCATTGACTAGCGGGAGGGGGCGCACGCAGTATTTT
J gene: TRBJ1-1; clone size: few; V gene: TRBV13; D gene: TRBD1; CDR3 length: 16; CDR3 protein: CASSLGPGTANTEAFF; CDR3 DNA: TGTGCCAGCAGCCTTGGGCCCGGGACAGCGAACACTGAAGCTTTCTTT
J gene: TRBJ1-2; clone size: once; V gene: TRBV27; D gene: NA; CDR3 length: 14; CDR3 protein: CASRVAGPSDGYTF; CDR3 DNA: TGTGCCAGCCGCGTGGCGGGACCTTCGGATGGCTACACCTTC
J gene: TRBJ2-7; clone size: few; V gene: TRBV11-3; D gene: NA; CDR3 length: 14; CDR3 protein: CASSLAGPSYEQYF; CDR3 DNA: TGTGCCAGCAGCTTGGCGGGACCCAGCTACGAGCAGTACTTC
J gene: TRBJ2-6; clone size: NA; V gene: TRBV11-3; D gene: NA; CDR3 length: 18; CDR3 protein: CASSLVEGWVPGANVLTF; CDR3 DNA: TGTGCCAGCAGCTTAGTGGAGGGTTGGGTCCCTGGGGCCAACGTCCTGACTTTC
J gene: TRBJ2-2; clone size: NA; V gene: TRBV6-6; D gene: NA; CDR3 length: 14; CDR3 protein: CASSPGQTTGELFF; CDR3 DNA: TGTGCCAGCAGCCCCGGACAGACTACCGGGGAGCTGTTTTTT
J gene: TRBJ1-4; clone size: NA; V gene: TRBV5-6; D gene: NA; CDR3 length: 13; CDR3 protein: CASSLYSNEKLFF; CDR3 DNA: TGTGCCAGCAGCCTCTACAGTAATGAAAAACTGTTTTTT
J gene: TRBJ1-5; clone size: NA; V gene: TRBV19; D gene: NA; CDR3 length: 13; CDR3 protein: CASSVGRDQPQHF; CDR3 DNA: TGTGCCAGTAGTGTGGGGCGCGATCAGCCCCAGCATTTT
J gene: TRBJ2-1; clone size: NA; V gene: TRBV5-4; D gene: TRBD2; CDR3 length: 17; CDR3 protein: CASSLGAGLADYNEQFF; CDR3 DNA: TGTGCCAGCAGCTTGGGGGCGGGACTAGCGGACTACAATGAGCAGTTCTTC
J gene: TRBJ1-1; clone size: NA; V gene: TRBV11-3; D gene: NA; CDR3 length: 13; CDR3 protein: CASSLAIRGGAFF; CDR3 DNA: TGTGCCAGCAGCTTAGCGATCCGGGGGGGAGCTTTCTTT
J gene: TRBJ2-3; clone size: NA; V gene: TRBV13; D gene: TRBD1; CDR3 length: 14; CDR3 protein: CASSRQGSTDTQYF; CDR3 DNA: TGTGCCAGCAGCCGACAGGGTTCCACAGATACGCAGTATTTT
J gene: TRBJ2-1; clone size: NA; V gene: TRBV19; D gene: NA; CDR3 length: 14; CDR3 protein: CASSTGFPYNEQFF; CDR3 DNA: TGTGCCAGTAGCACAGGGTTTCCCTACAATGAGCAGTTCTTC
J gene: TRBJ2-1; clone size: NA; V gene: TRBV6-5; D gene: TRBD1; CDR3 length: 14; CDR3 protein: CASTHVRGQNEQFF; CDR3 DNA: TGTGCCAGCACTCACGTAAGGGGGCAGAATGAGCAGTTCTTC
J gene: TRBJ2-2; clone size: NA; V gene: TRBV5-1; D gene: NA; CDR3 length: 12; CDR3 protein: CASSLSLGELFF; CDR3 DNA: TGCGCCAGCAGCTTAAGCCTCGGGGAGCTGTTTTTT
J gene: TRBJ1-5; clone size: few; V gene: TRBV28; D gene: TRBD1; CDR3 length: 14; CDR3 protein: CASLDRTGNQPQHF; CDR3 DNA: TGTGCCAGCCTCGACCGGACAGGGAATCAGCCCCAGCATTTT
J gene: TRBJ2-1; clone size: NA; V gene: TRBV25-1; D gene: NA; CDR3 length: 11; CDR3 protein: CASSEFQEQFF; CDR3 DNA: TGTGCCAGCAGTGAATTTCAAGAGCAGTTCTTC
J gene: TRBJ2-1; clone size: NA; V gene: TRBV19; D gene: TRBD2; CDR3 length: 15; CDR3 protein: CASSTSGITYNEQFF; CDR3 DNA: TGTGCCAGTAGCACTAGCGGGATAACCTACAATGAGCAGTTCTTC
J gene: TRBJ2-1; clone size: few; V gene: TRBV27; D gene: TRBD1; CDR3 length: 14; CDR3 protein: CASSFGTGGFEQFF; CDR3 DNA: TGTGCCAGCAGTTTCGGGACAGGAGGGTTTGAGCAGTTCTTC
J gene: TRBJ1-1; clone size: NA; V gene: TRBV10-3; D gene: NA; CDR3 length: 13; CDR3 protein: CAITFRENTEAFF; CDR3 DNA: TGTGCCATCACCTTCAGGGAGAACACTGAAGCTTTCTTT
J gene: TRBJ1-1; clone size: few; V gene: TRBV27; D gene: NA; CDR3 length: 15; CDR3 protein: CASSSRTPWDTEAFF; CDR3 DNA: TGTGCCAGCAGTTCGAGGACACCTTGGGACACTGAAGCTTTCTTT
J gene: TRBJ1-1; clone size: NA; V gene: TRBV7-6; D gene: NA; CDR3 length: 15; CDR3 protein: CASSAPGTPNTEAFF; CDR3 DNA: TGTGCCAGCAGCGCACCCGGGACACCGAACACTGAAGCTTTCTTT
J gene: TRBJ2-7; clone size: NA; V gene: TRBV6-6; D gene: NA; CDR3 length: 15; CDR3 protein: CASSSAGLSSYEQYF; CDR3 DNA: TGTGCCAGCAGCTCAGCAGGGTTAAGCTCCTACGAGCAGTACTTC
J gene: TRBJ1-6; clone size: NA; V gene: TRBV5-1; D gene: TRBD1; CDR3 length: 14; CDR3 protein: CASSSGQGNSPLHF; CDR3 DNA: TGCGCCAGCAGCTCGGGACAGGGGAACTCACCCCTCCACTTT
J gene: TRBJ1-2; clone size: NA; V gene: TRBV4-1; D gene: NA; CDR3 length: 15; CDR3 protein: CASSQGERDFYGYTF; CDR3 DNA: TGCGCCAGCAGCCAAGGGGAAAGGGACTTCTATGGCTACACCTTC
J gene: TRBJ1-2; clone size: NA; V gene: TRBV4-2; D gene: NA; CDR3 length: 12; CDR3 protein: CASSQRGDGYTF; CDR3 DNA: TGTGCCAGCAGCCAACGGGGTGACGGCTACACCTTC
J gene: TRBJ1-1; clone size: NA; V gene: TRBV10-2; D gene: NA; CDR3 length: 17; CDR3 protein: CASTAGGRAPMNTEAFF; CDR3 DNA: TGCGCCAGCACCGCAGGCGGGCGAGCCCCAATGAACACTGAAGCTTTCTTT
J gene: TRBJ2-1; clone size: NA; V gene: TRBV7-9; D gene: TRBD2; CDR3 length: 16; CDR3 protein: CASRSGTSPSYNEQFF; CDR3 DNA: TGTGCCAGCAGATCCGGGACTAGCCCCTCCTACAATGAGCAGTTCTTC
J gene: TRBJ2-7; clone size: NA; V gene: TRBV28; D gene: TRBD1; CDR3 length: 15; CDR3 protein: CASSLWDRGPYEQYF; CDR3 DNA: TGTGCCAGCAGTTTATGGGACAGGGGGCCCTACGAGCAGTACTTC
J gene: TRBJ2-5; clone size: NA; V gene: TRBV29-1; D gene: NA; CDR3 length: 14; CDR3 protein: CSVDNRATQETQYF; CDR3 DNA: TGCAGCGTTGATAACAGGGCGACGCAAGAGACCCAGTACTTC
J gene: TRBJ1-6; clone size: NA; V gene: TRBV2; D gene: TRBD1; CDR3 length: 15; CDR3 protein: CASRTATGRYSPLHF; CDR3 DNA: TGTGCCAGCAGGACCGCGACAGGGAGGTATTCACCCCTCCACTTT
J gene: TRBJ1-1; clone size: NA; V gene: TRBV19; D gene: NA; CDR3 length: 17; CDR3 protein: CASRNTAGVLGIAEAFF; CDR3 DNA: TGTGCCAGTAGAAATACCGCAGGGGTCCTTGGGATCGCTGAAGCTTTCTTT
J gene: TRBJ2-3; clone size: NA; V gene: TRBV6-1; D gene: TRBD1; CDR3 length: 18; CDR3 protein: CASSGGGTGFSLPDTQYF; CDR3 DNA: TGTGCCAGCAGTGGGGGGGGGACAGGGTTTAGTCTCCCAGATACGCAGTATTTT
J gene: TRBJ1-2; clone size: NA; V gene: TRBV6-5; D gene: NA; CDR3 length: 14; CDR3 protein: CASRGAGSNYGYTF; CDR3 DNA: TGTGCCAGCAGGGGGGCCGGATCTAACTATGGCTACACCTTC
J gene: TRBJ1-1; clone size: NA; V gene: TRBV29-1; D gene: TRBD1; CDR3 length: 13; CDR3 protein: CSAGGQGGVEAFF; CDR3 DNA: TGCAGCGCCGGGGGACAGGGGGGAGTTGAAGCTTTCTTT
J gene: TRBJ2-7; clone size: once; V gene: TRBV5-8; D gene: TRBD1; CDR3 length: 16; CDR3 protein: CASSLPGQGASYEQYF; CDR3 DNA: TGTGCCAGCAGCCTTCCGGGACAGGGGGCGTCCTACGAGCAGTACTTC
J gene: TRBJ2-4; clone size: NA; V gene: TRBV5-6; D gene: NA; CDR3 length: 15; CDR3 protein: CASSLMRLAKNIQYF; CDR3 DNA: TGTGCCAGCAGCTTGATGCGCTTAGCCAAAAACATTCAGTACTTC
J gene: TRBJ2-1; clone size: NA; V gene: TRBV2; D gene: NA; CDR3 length: 14; CDR3 protein: CASRVGASYNEQFF; CDR3 DNA: TGTGCCAGCAGGGTTGGAGCCTCCTACAATGAGCAGTTCTTC
J gene: TRBJ2-1; clone size: NA; V gene: TRBV6-1; D gene: NA; CDR3 length: 18; CDR3 protein: CASSEALLRQANHYEQFF; CDR3 DNA: TGTGCCAGCAGTGAAGCTCTACTAAGACAGGCGAACCACTATGAGCAGTTCTTC
J gene: TRBJ2-3; clone size: NA; V gene: TRBV6-5; D gene: TRBD2; CDR3 length: 15; CDR3 protein: CASSLTSGSTDTQYF; CDR3 DNA: TGTGCCAGCAGTTTGACTAGCGGGAGCACAGATACGCAGTATTTT
J gene: TRBJ1-2; clone size: NA; V gene: TRBV18; D gene: NA; CDR3 length: 15; CDR3 protein: CASSPIGELNYGYTF; CDR3 DNA: TGTGCCAGCTCACCAATAGGGGAACTTAACTATGGCTACACCTTC
J gene: TRBJ2-3; clone size: NA; V gene: TRBV7-8; D gene: NA; CDR3 length: 13; CDR3 protein: CAIHNRSTDTQYF; CDR3 DNA: TGTGCCATCCATAACAGGAGCACAGATACGCAGTATTTT
J gene: TRBJ1-6; clone size: NA; V gene: TRBV7-2; D gene: NA; CDR3 length: 15; CDR3 protein: CASSLVGYPSSPLHF; CDR3 DNA: TGTGCCAGCAGCTTAGTGGGCTACCCTAGCTCACCCCTCCACTTT
J gene: TRBJ2-4; clone size: NA; V gene: TRBV11-2; D gene: TRBD2; CDR3 length: 15; CDR3 protein: CASRRAGDVENIQYF; CDR3 DNA: TGTGCCAGCCGAAGGGCGGGGGACGTGGAAAACATTCAGTACTTC
J gene: TRBJ2-7; clone size: NA; V gene: TRBV6-5; D gene: NA; CDR3 length: 14; CDR3 protein: CASSFARGGYEQYF; CDR3 DNA: TGTGCCAGCAGTTTCGCCAGAGGGGGATACGAGCAGTACTTC
J gene: TRBJ1-2; clone size: NA; V gene: TRBV4-1; D gene: TRBD1; CDR3 length: 15; CDR3 protein: CASSQRDRGFGGYTF; CDR3 DNA: TGCGCCAGCAGTCAGCGGGACAGGGGCTTTGGGGGCTACACCTTC